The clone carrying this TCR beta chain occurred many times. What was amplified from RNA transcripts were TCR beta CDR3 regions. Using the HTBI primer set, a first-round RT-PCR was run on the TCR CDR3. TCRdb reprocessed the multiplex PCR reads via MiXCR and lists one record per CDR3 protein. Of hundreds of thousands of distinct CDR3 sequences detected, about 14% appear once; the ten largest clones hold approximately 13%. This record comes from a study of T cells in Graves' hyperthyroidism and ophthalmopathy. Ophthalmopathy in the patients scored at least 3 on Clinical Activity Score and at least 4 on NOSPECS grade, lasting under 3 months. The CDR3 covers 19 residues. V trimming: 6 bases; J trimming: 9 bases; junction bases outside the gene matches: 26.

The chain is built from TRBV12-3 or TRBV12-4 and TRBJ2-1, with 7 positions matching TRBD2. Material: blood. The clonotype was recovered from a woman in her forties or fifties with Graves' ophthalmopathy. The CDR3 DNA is TGTGCCAGCAGGCAGAGGACCAATAAGGGACTATCACGAAGGGGTGAGCAGTTCTTC. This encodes CASRQRTNKGLSRRGEQFF.